Listed below are T cell receptor beta chains from one sample, sequenced in a study of Ad26.COV2.S vaccination and SARS-CoV-2 variants. Assay: immunoSEQ multiplex PCR; the TCRdb copy retains only in-frame clones and omits some. Of 200,000 to 300,000 clones listed, approximately 90% are singletons. The source material was peripheral blood, sampled in a trial of Ad26.COV2.S vaccine versus placebo. The receptors originated from a person aged 18-60 years who received the Ad26.COV2.S COVID-19 vaccine or a placebo. The CDR3 runs from the conserved cysteine through the conserved F or W. A D gene is named only where the DNA matches it firmly. Not all rows give a size; the values are once, few, many and, for expanded clones, a class.

clone_size	j_call	v_call	d_call	cdr3_nt	cdr3_aa
NA	TRBJ1-1	TRBV7-9	NA	TGTGCCAGCAGCTTAAGTCGGCTGAACACTGAAGCTTTCTTT	CASSLSRLNTEAFF
NA	TRBJ1-4	TRBV2	TRBD1	TGTGCCAGCACCAAGGACAGGGTGGATGAAAAACTGTTTTTT	CASTKDRVDEKLFF
NA	TRBJ2-3	TRBV4-3	TRBD2	TGCGCCAGCAGCCAAGTCCTTCTAGCGGGGGGCACAGATACGCAGTATTTT	CASSQVLLAGGTDTQYF
NA	TRBJ2-1	TRBV6-5	TRBD2	TGTGCCAGCAGAAGTGGTGGTAGCGGGAGCAATGAGCAGTTCTTC	CASRSGGSGSNEQFF
NA	TRBJ2-3	TRBV7-2	NA	TGTGCCAGCAGCGCCAGCGGAGACCGCACAGATACGCAGTATTTT	CASSASGDRTDTQYF
NA	TRBJ2-5	TRBV15	NA	TGTGCCACCAGCACAAGTACTAGCAAGGAGACCCAGTACTTC	CATSTSTSKETQYF
NA	TRBJ1-4	TRBV15	NA	TGTGCCACCACCCCAACTGGGGTTAAAAAACTGTTTTTT	CATTPTGVKKLFF
few	TRBJ1-2	TRBV7-8	NA	TGTGCCAGCAGCCAAACAATCGGCCGACGGGGGCAAAGCTATGGCTACACCTTC	CASSQTIGRRGQSYGYTF
NA	TRBJ1-1	TRBV7-8	NA	TGTGCCAGCAGCTTAGTATCCGGGGGGGCGCCTGGGGTTGCTTTCTTT	CASSLVSGGAPGVAFF
NA	TRBJ2-7	TRBV5-6	NA	TGTGCCAGCAGCTTTAGCCAGGCGATTGAGCAGTACTTC	CASSFSQAIEQYF
NA	TRBJ2-7	TRBV2	NA	TGTGCCAGCAGTTACAGAGCCTACGAGCAGTACTTC	CASSYRAYEQYF